Below, one T cell receptor (beta chain) is given with its context. Antigen unknown. This sample was included in a study of blood T cells in healthy people across ages. Study results and limitations: Calculation of diversity from one million T cells yielded estimates considered to be underestimates. Long-lived donors had more naive CD4+ cells and higher diversity than aged donors.

The people who gave samples were healthy Caucasians from Russia, aged about 6 to 100. Total RNA amounts of at least 5.5 micrograms were extracted per sample. The germline gives CDR1 SGHRS, CDR2 YFSETQ. The CDR3 length is 14 residues. Trimming took 1 base from V and 4 from J, leaving 11 bases between them. A second PCR of roughly 7 to 11 cycles used a sample-barcoded 5' primer and a J-beta primer mix. TCRdb reanalysed the 5' RACE reads using MiXCR and keeps one entry per CDR3 protein. This table holds about 670,000 distinct CDR3 sequences, about 43% found once. This receptor was identified in a man at least 80 years old in good health. The specimen sequenced was blood. The rearrangement links TRBV5-1 to TRBJ2-5; D ambiguous. CDR3 protein: CASSLHREGETQYF. The CDR3 DNA follows: TGCGCCAGCAGCTTGCATAGGGAAGGAGAGACCCAGTACTTC. Filled out from reference TRBV5-1 and TRBJ2-5, the complete variable domain reads KAGVTQTPRYLIKTRGQQVTLSCSPISGHRSVSWYQQTPGQGLQFLFEYFSETQRNKGNFPGRFSGRQFSNSRSEMNVSTLELGDSALYLCASSLHREGETQYFGPGTRLLVL.